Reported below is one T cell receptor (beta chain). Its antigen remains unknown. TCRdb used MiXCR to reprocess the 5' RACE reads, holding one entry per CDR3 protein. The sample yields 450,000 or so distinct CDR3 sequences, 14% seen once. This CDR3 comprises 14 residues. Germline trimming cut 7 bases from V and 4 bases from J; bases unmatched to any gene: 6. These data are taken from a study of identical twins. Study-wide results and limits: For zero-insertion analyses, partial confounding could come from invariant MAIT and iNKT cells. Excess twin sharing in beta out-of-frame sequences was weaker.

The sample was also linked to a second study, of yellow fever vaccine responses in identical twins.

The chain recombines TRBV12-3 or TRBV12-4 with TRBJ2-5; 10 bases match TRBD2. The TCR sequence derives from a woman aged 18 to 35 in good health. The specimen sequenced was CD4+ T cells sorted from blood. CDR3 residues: CASTQGLARETQYF. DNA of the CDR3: TGTGCCAGCACCCAGGGACTAGCGAGAGAGACCCAGTACTTC.